These T cell receptor beta chains were read from a single sample in a study of T cells in Graves' hyperthyroidism and ophthalmopathy. One entry per CDR3 protein, called by TCRdb with MiXCR from the multiplex PCR reads. The sample consists of about 640,000 distinct CDR3 sequences, roughly 20% of them appearing once. Material for sequencing was blood. All receptors derive from a man aged 30 to 45 with Graves' ophthalmopathy. CDR3s include the opening cysteine and the closing phenylalanine or tryptophan. Each record gives: J gene, D gene, V gene, clone size, CDR3 length, CDR3 DNA, CDR3 protein. D genes are given only for firm matches. Rows give clone size only sometimes, using once, few, many, or a class for an expanded clone.

TRBJ2-7,NA,TRBV18,many,14,TGTGCCAGCCTGAACCCGGGTATGGGGGGCGAGCAGTACTTC,CASLNPGMGGEQYF
TRBJ1-2,TRBD1,TRBV5-6,NA,12,TGTGCCAGCAGCACAGGACAGGGGCCCTACACCTTC,CASSTGQGPYTF
TRBJ2-5,TRBD2,TRBV24-1,NA,18,TGTGCCACCAGCTTCCCGGGACTAGCGGGAGGCTCAACTATGGCCCAGTACTTC,CATSFPGLAGGSTMAQYF
TRBJ2-3,NA,TRBV12-3/TRBV12-4,many,14,TGTGCCAGCAGTTTAGAGGACAGCACAGATACGCAGTATTTT,CASSLEDSTDTQYF
TRBJ2-2,TRBD1,TRBV2,many,15,TGTGCCAGCAGTGTGGACAGGGCGAACACCGGGGAGCTGTTTTTT,CASSVDRANTGELFF
TRBJ2-1,NA,TRBV9,few,14,TGTGCCAGCAGCGTAGGGGGGGCTTACAATGAGCAGTTCTTC,CASSVGGAYNEQFF
TRBJ1-6,TRBD1,TRBV30,few,14,TGTGCCTGGAGCGAGGGGACAGCTAATTCACCCCTCCACTTT,CAWSEGTANSPLHF
TRBJ2-7,TRBD1,TRBV29-1,NA,13,TGCAGCGGTCGACAGGGATCCTCCTACGAGCAGTACTTC,CSGRQGSSYEQYF
TRBJ1-1,NA,TRBV5-4,NA,15,TGTGCCAGCAGCTTGGGAGGCAGGCCGAACACTGAAGCTTTCTTT,CASSLGGRPNTEAFF
TRBJ2-3,NA,TRBV2,many,15,TGTGCCAGCAGTCCACAGGAAATGGAAACAGATACGCAGTATTTT,CASSPQEMETDTQYF
TRBJ2-7,NA,TRBV7-3,few,15,TGTGCCAGCAGCTTAAGTGGGGGAGGTCTCTACGAGCAGTACTTC,CASSLSGGGLYEQYF
TRBJ2-6,NA,TRBV7-9,few,16,TGTGCCAGCAGCGAACCCAGGGATTCTGGGGCCAACGTCCTGACTTTC,CASSEPRDSGANVLTF
TRBJ2-2,TRBD1,TRBV28,NA,16,TGTGCCAGCAGTTTTTCATTCAGGGGGAACACCGGGGAGTTGTTTTTT,CASSFSFRGNTGELFF
TRBJ2-5,NA,TRBV28,many,14,TGTGCCAGCAGTCCGGGCCCTGGGGCAGAGACCCAGTACTTC,CASSPGPGAETQYF
TRBJ1-2,NA,TRBV10-1,few,9,TGCGCCAGGAGTTATGGCTACACCTTC,CARSYGYTF
TRBJ2-7,NA,TRBV11-2,many,15,TGTGCCAGCAGCTTATTGCGGCGGTCCCTTTACGAGCAGTACTTC,CASSLLRRSLYEQYF
TRBJ1-6,NA,TRBV12-3/TRBV12-4,NA,13,TGTGCCAGCAGTGTCACAGGGAATTCACCCCTCCACTTT,CASSVTGNSPLHF
TRBJ2-2,TRBD2,TRBV6-4,NA,15,TGTGCCAGCAGTGAGCTAGCGGGAGCCACCGGGGAGCTGTTTTTT,CASSELAGATGELFF
TRBJ2-3,TRBD2,TRBV20-1,many,13,TGCAGTGCGAATCGCCGGGAGGGAGATACGCAGTATTTT,CSANRREGDTQYF
TRBJ2-5,TRBD2,TRBV28,NA,17,TGTGCCAGCAGTTTAGTGGCGGGAGTTGGGGGGCAAGAGACCCAGTACTTC,CASSLVAGVGGQETQYF
TRBJ2-5,TRBD2,TRBV6-2/TRBV6-3,few,16,TGTGCCAGCAACGAAGCCGGGACTAGCGGGAGGAAGACCCAGTACTTC,CASNEAGTSGRKTQYF
TRBJ2-3,TRBD2,TRBV4-3,few,19,TGCGCCAGCAGCCGAGGACTTCTAGCGGGAGAGCGGGGCACAGATACGCAGTATTTT,CASSRGLLAGERGTDTQYF
TRBJ1-2,NA,TRBV6-1,NA,15,TGTGCCAGCAGTCCCTTTGCGGGGGCCGTGTATGGCTACACCTTC,CASSPFAGAVYGYTF
TRBJ2-2,TRBD2,TRBV11-2,few,15,TGTGCCAGCAGCTTAGGGCGGGAGGGCGCCGGGGAGCTGTTTTTT,CASSLGREGAGELFF
TRBJ2-5,NA,TRBV6-2/TRBV6-3,NA,12,TGTGCCAGCAGTTCCGCGGGAGAGACCCAGTACTTC,CASSSAGETQYF
TRBJ2-2,TRBD1,TRBV15,NA,18,TGTGCCACCAGCAGACCTACCGCAGGGGGCGAAAACACCGGGGAGCTGTTTTTT,CATSRPTAGGENTGELFF
TRBJ1-2,NA,TRBV12-3/TRBV12-4,many,14,TGTGCCAGCAGTAAGGGACGGCGGAACTATGGCTACACCTTC,CASSKGRRNYGYTF
TRBJ2-7,NA,TRBV12-3/TRBV12-4,NA,12,TGTGCCAGCAGGCAACAGGGCTACGAGCAGTACTTC,CASRQQGYEQYF
TRBJ1-1,NA,TRBV4-1,many,14,TGCGCCAGCAGCCAGAGACAGCAGAACACTGAAGCTTTCTTT,CASSQRQQNTEAFF
TRBJ2-7,NA,TRBV5-1,few,14,TGCGCCAGCAGCTTGGGCCCGCCCGAGTACGAGCAGTACTTC,CASSLGPPEYEQYF
TRBJ1-2,TRBD1,TRBV28,many,16,TGTGCCAGCAGTCCGGAGGAGCAGGGGGCCCGCTATGGCTACACCTTC,CASSPEEQGARYGYTF
TRBJ1-5,TRBD1,TRBV28,many,17,TGTGCCAGCAGTTTCGTTGGGACAGGGAAACATCATCAGCCCCAGCATTTT,CASSFVGTGKHHQPQHF
TRBJ2-2,NA,TRBV19,NA,12,TGTGCCAGCCTGGAGAATACCGGGGAGCTGTTTTTT,CASLENTGELFF
TRBJ1-2,TRBD1,TRBV4-1,few,15,TGCGCCAGCAGCCAAGATTCCGACAGGGGGTATGGCTACACCTTC,CASSQDSDRGYGYTF
TRBJ1-1,NA,TRBV7-6,NA,14,TGTGCCAGCAGCTCGCGCCCAGGGAACACTGAAGCTTTCTTT,CASSSRPGNTEAFF
TRBJ2-1,TRBD1,TRBV18,NA,17,TGTGCCAGCAGTTCGAACCTGGACAGGGGCGGGAGCAATGAGCAGTTCTTC,CASSSNLDRGGSNEQFF
TRBJ2-2,TRBD2,TRBV28,once,14,TGTGCCAGCAGTTCCCTCAGCGGGGCCGGGGAGCTGTTTTTT,CASSSLSGAGELFF
TRBJ2-7,NA,TRBV29-1,few,12,TGCAGCGTTGAACTGGGAGCCTACGAGCAGTACTTC,CSVELGAYEQYF
TRBJ1-1,NA,TRBV20-1,NA,14,TGCAGTGCCAATCCACCGTGGGGGGACACTGAAGCTTTCTTT,CSANPPWGDTEAFF
TRBJ2-7,TRBD2,TRBV28,NA,16,TGTGCCAGCAGTTCTCCGACTAGCGGGAGTCGGTACGAGCAGTACTTC,CASSSPTSGSRYEQYF
TRBJ1-4,NA,TRBV2,many,14,TGTGCCAGCAGTGGGGACCCCCAGTCAAGAAAACTGTTTTTT,CASSGDPQSRKLFF
TRBJ2-2,TRBD1,TRBV28,NA,15,TGTGCCAGCAGAACAGGGACAGGGGTCACCGGGGAGCTGTTTTTT,CASRTGTGVTGELFF
TRBJ2-7,TRBD2,TRBV20-1,NA,15,TGCAGTGCCGACCCTCCGGGACTAGCGGGAAGCGAGCAGTACTTC,CSADPPGLAGSEQYF
TRBJ2-1,TRBD2,TRBV14,NA,15,TGTGCCAGCAGCCAAGTCCTAGCGGGGAACAATGAGCAGTTCTTC,CASSQVLAGNNEQFF
TRBJ2-2,NA,TRBV12-3/TRBV12-4,NA,15,TGTGCCAGCAGTTTACAGGGAACTCAATCCGGGGAGCTGTTTTTT,CASSLQGTQSGELFF
TRBJ2-2,NA,TRBV20-1,many,14,TGCAGTGCTAGAGTAGCTAGAAGCACCGGGGAGCTGTTTTTT,CSARVARSTGELFF
TRBJ1-5,NA,TRBV10-1,many,14,TGCGCCAGCAGTGAGTGGGCCAGCGATCAGCCCCAGCATTTT,CASSEWASDQPQHF